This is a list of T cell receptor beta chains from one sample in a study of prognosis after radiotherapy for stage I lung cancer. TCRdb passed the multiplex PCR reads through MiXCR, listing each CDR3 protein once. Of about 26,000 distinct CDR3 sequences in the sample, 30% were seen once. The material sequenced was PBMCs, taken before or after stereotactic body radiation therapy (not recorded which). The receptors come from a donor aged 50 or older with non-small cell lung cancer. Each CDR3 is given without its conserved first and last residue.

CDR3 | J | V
SARAISGGVDEQF | TRBJ2-1 | TRBV20-1
ASSVGGDDTDTQY | TRBJ2-3 | TRBV7-2
ASSPDGQGGDT | TRBJ1-2 | TRBV3-1
ASRWTSGDPQETQY | TRBJ2-5 | TRBV5-1
SARPNNQPQH | TRBJ1-5 | TRBV20-1
ASRGSGGAGDTQY | TRBJ2-3 | TRBV6-1
AWSARQRNQPQH | TRBJ1-5 | TRBV30
ASRGRGQGRNSPLH | TRBJ1-6 | TRBV6-2/TRBV6-3
ASSFFGQSNQQY | TRBJ2-7 | TRBV28
AISEGLGTEAF | TRBJ1-1 | TRBV10-3
ASTGDPGGEQY | TRBJ2-7 | TRBV2
ASSYGDRGGGELF | TRBJ2-2 | TRBV6-2/TRBV6-3
AGSQQVGTEAF | TRBJ1-1 | TRBV3-1
SAFDSQKQY | TRBJ2-7 | TRBV20-1
ASSLGQAGEKLF | TRBJ1-4 | TRBV7-9
ASSLGGGKTDTQY | TRBJ2-3 | TRBV5-1
ASSLEQGEYYGYT | TRBJ1-2 | TRBV7-9
ASSQGLSGWTGELF | TRBJ2-2 | TRBV7-9
ASSRQGAYGYT | TRBJ1-2 | TRBV12-3/TRBV12-4
ASSQDGLVGDTQY | TRBJ2-3 | TRBV3-1
ASSPGRGHEQY | TRBJ2-7 | TRBV12-3/TRBV12-4
ASSAPSGRAGSYNEQF | TRBJ2-1 | TRBV2
SVEGGRSYEQY | TRBJ2-7 | TRBV29-1
AISGPAGNYGYT | TRBJ1-2 | TRBV28
ASSFNRGLSNEQF | TRBJ2-1 | TRBV7-8
ASSLSGTGRSSYEQY | TRBJ2-7 | TRBV5-1
ASSPPRGRTPLSYEQY | TRBJ2-7 | TRBV11-3
ASRVGPMGQPQH | TRBJ1-5 | TRBV28
ASSLGLAGGGDTQY | TRBJ2-3 | TRBV7-2
SAGRGQSHNEQF | TRBJ2-1 | TRBV20-1
ASSSRFYEQY | TRBJ2-7 | TRBV7-8
ASSLTRDRGKGYT | TRBJ1-2 | TRBV27
SARDRAHQNTEAF | TRBJ1-1 | TRBV20-1
ASSGVQSATNEKLF | TRBJ1-4 | TRBV12-3/TRBV12-4
ASSPSTGSRHEQY | TRBJ2-7 | TRBV18
ASSSAPRNEQF | TRBJ2-1 | TRBV7-3
ASSLTSSSYEQY | TRBJ2-7 | TRBV5-4
SARRTTGENEKLF | TRBJ1-4 | TRBV20-1
ASSLGREADTQY | TRBJ2-3 | TRBV6-2/TRBV6-3
ASSYPGELF | TRBJ2-2 | TRBV6-2/TRBV6-3
ASSPRIGTEAF | TRBJ1-1 | TRBV6-2/TRBV6-3
SASRLARNPADTQY | TRBJ2-3 | TRBV20-1
ASSLAGGQGGYGYT | TRBJ1-2 | TRBV5-1
AWNVGSSYNSPLH | TRBJ1-6 | TRBV30
ASSHRGRAFEQF | TRBJ2-1 | TRBV3-1
ASSLAWGSENEQF | TRBJ2-1 | TRBV7-2
ASSLAADTQY | TRBJ2-3 | TRBV5-5
ANRSNSAGRTDTQY | TRBJ2-3 | TRBV6-1
ASSAHVTSSTDTQY | TRBJ2-3 | TRBV2
ASSLAGTSSYEQY | TRBJ2-7 | TRBV7-9
ASSVDIAGPRDTQY | TRBJ2-3 | TRBV9
ATSDPGLAGVGDTQY | TRBJ2-3 | TRBV24-1
SASMVGEGLDSPLH | TRBJ1-6 | TRBV20-1
ASSVGALAATDTQY | TRBJ2-3 | TRBV9